The clone carrying this T cell receptor beta chain appeared many times. Its antigen is currently unknown. The CDR3 runs 24 residues. Trimming took 7 bases from V and 0 from J, leaving 41 bases between them. Per germline, CDR1 SGDLS and CDR2 YYNGEE. For bulk TCR libraries, previously described methods and listed TCR primers were used. TCRdb re-analysed the PCR reads in MiXCR, keeping a single row per CDR3 protein. This sample yields around 470,000 distinct CDR3 sequences, of which roughly 26% are seen a single time; around 0.79% belongs to the top ten. Each library that profiled naive CD8 cells came from roughly 20,000 to 1,000,000 sorted cells with 10%, 30% or 50% RNA. Naive CD8 T cells underwent sorting with the CD8+CD4-CCR7+CD45RA+ definition. The sample is drawn from a study of molecular identifiers for immune sequencing clone quantification. Whole-study results and caveats: More than 97% of effector molecules, versus under 1% of naive-cell molecules, belonged to clones above 20 RNA copies.

The specimen was naive CD8+ T cells from blood, with Jurkat cell RNA spiked in. Subset: FACS-sorted CD8+CD4-CCR7+CD45RA+ naive T cells. The chain is built from TRBV9 and TRBJ1-5, with D tentatively TRBD1 (6 bases). The TCR was taken from a human donor in good health. Some libraries in this study had Jurkat cell RNA spiked in. The CDR3 bases are TGTGCCAGCCCGATACCCAGCAGCGTAGATGGGGAGAGGGGGATCCCTATTAGCAATCAGCCCCAGCATTTT. This sequence encodes CASPIPSSVDGERGIPISNQPQHF.